These T cell receptor beta chains were read from a single sample in a study of response to subunit inactivated influenza vaccine. One entry per CDR3 protein results from TCRdb running MiXCR on the RT-PCR reads. The sample has about 650,000 distinct CDR3 sequences; roughly 15% are singletons. The source was PBMCs from blood, collected less than 15 days before vaccination. The source of these receptors is a man in his fifties who received an inactivated influenza vaccine. Both conserved end residues are part of each CDR3.

j_call: TRBJ2-1; v_call: TRBV19; cdr3_length: 13; cdr3_aa: CASSMTWRNEQFF
j_call: TRBJ1-2; v_call: TRBV12-3/TRBV12-4; cdr3_length: 16; cdr3_aa: CASSLAQGGADYGYTF
j_call: TRBJ1-1; v_call: TRBV7-2; cdr3_length: 13; cdr3_aa: CASSYLKWDRDYF
j_call: TRBJ1-1; v_call: TRBV7-9; cdr3_length: 16; cdr3_aa: CASSSGPQTRSTEAFF
j_call: TRBJ2-2; v_call: TRBV11-2; cdr3_length: 20; cdr3_aa: CASSSDGWVRKFANTGELFF
j_call: TRBJ1-5; v_call: TRBV9; cdr3_length: 15; cdr3_aa: CASSNGQGARQPQHF
j_call: TRBJ2-7; v_call: TRBV30; cdr3_length: 13; cdr3_aa: CAWSVSASFEQYF
j_call: TRBJ2-2; v_call: TRBV20-1; cdr3_length: 14; cdr3_aa: CSARVGGSTGELFF
j_call: TRBJ2-4; v_call: TRBV13; cdr3_length: 14; cdr3_aa: CASSIETGTAIQYF
j_call: TRBJ2-7; v_call: TRBV9; cdr3_length: 15; cdr3_aa: CASSPRGGGFYEQYF
j_call: TRBJ2-7; v_call: TRBV5-5; cdr3_length: 14; cdr3_aa: CASSLQHSRYEQYF
j_call: TRBJ2-1; v_call: TRBV20-1; cdr3_length: 14; cdr3_aa: CSARVNRDWGEQFF
j_call: TRBJ2-2; v_call: TRBV2; cdr3_length: 13; cdr3_aa: CASSLDGVGELFF
j_call: TRBJ2-1; v_call: TRBV5-1; cdr3_length: 15; cdr3_aa: CASSLAGSQGHEQFF
j_call: TRBJ2-4; v_call: TRBV12-3/TRBV12-4; cdr3_length: 17; cdr3_aa: CASRRKGQEDSKNIQYF
j_call: TRBJ2-1; v_call: TRBV11-3; cdr3_length: 16; cdr3_aa: CASSSAFGGSSNEQFF
j_call: TRBJ2-2; v_call: TRBV9; cdr3_length: 17; cdr3_aa: CASSPSVGTQDTGELFF
j_call: TRBJ2-7; v_call: TRBV28; cdr3_length: 12; cdr3_aa: CASRGVHHEQYF
j_call: TRBJ1-1; v_call: TRBV2; cdr3_length: 12; cdr3_aa: CASNPPNTEAFF
j_call: TRBJ2-3; v_call: TRBV5-1; cdr3_length: 15; cdr3_aa: CASSLALGSTDTQYF
j_call: TRBJ1-1; v_call: TRBV29-1; cdr3_length: 14; cdr3_aa: CSVFRFHSNTEAFF